Here is one T cell receptor (beta chain) with its context. Its recognized antigen is unknown. No much larger clone exists at a distance of one base, and base qualities are not known. This specimen belongs to a study of cytomegalovirus exposure and HLA in healthy donors (TCRdb year 2017). Context from the whole study: The 650 to 800 repertoires of the first cohort and the roughly 110 validation repertoires were produced on the same platform, according to a later analysis. The aim of the study was to test whether cataloging public T cell receptors could identify signatures of past pathogen exposure. In addition to the first cohort of several hundred subjects, a separate validation cohort of 130 or so different subjects was used. High-throughput TCR immunosequencing, statistical association of individual TCRs with disease status, and machine learning were combined to predict cytomegalovirus infection status.

The protocol used for the library was the immunoSEQ multiplex PCR assay. Under the source paper's analysis protocol: To diagnose cytomegalovirus status from the catalog of TCR beta chain sequences, a statistical classification framework was built. TCRdb re-hosts the immuneACCESS table, in-frame sequences only. Its copies lack some clones; in the studies checked, an unresolved V gene accounts for under half of them, and the cause for the rest is not known. V and J calls and clone size are copied from that table; D and trimming were computed from the DNA. Here the sample has about 170,000 clones; around 96% occur a single time. The leading ten clones occupy 0.89% of the sample. The donors belonged to the validation cohort of about 120 subjects, which was separate from the roughly 670-subject first cohort. The research as a whole found: While some public TCRs were present in many individuals, most TCR sequences turned up only very rarely across donors. Three of the identified cytomegalovirus-associated TCR beta chains were confirmed in vitro to be specific for cytomegalovirus antigens. Of the cluster scores, 94% were above 0 in a later analysis, which found that TCRs clustered in the first cohort also tended to co-occur in the 120 or so validation repertoires. The classifier was reported to diagnose cytomegalovirus status with high specificity and sensitivity in both the original and validation cohorts. In the study, 164 TCR beta chains were listed as associated with cytomegalovirus. It was suggested by the authors that the approach could potentially be generalized to other disease states and immunological phenotypes. A later analysis lacked HLA typing for the validation cohort, so it scored co-occurrence in that cohort across all 120 repertoires.

Between the V and J ends, shortened by 2 bases and 7 bases respectively, the junction contains 15 bases. Inclusive of the bounding cysteine and phenylalanine, the CDR3 is 15 residues long. The sequence is cut down to CDR3 DNA, 45 bases in frame from base 1. CDR1 and CDR2, per the germline V gene, are MNHEY and SVGAGI. The sequence is built from TRBV6-5 and TRBJ1-5, and the D gene may be TRBD1, 6 bases matching. The clonotype was recovered from a woman in her late teens or twenties in good health and CMV-seronegative. Sequencing was done on a sample of PBMCs. CDR3 protein: CASSYRGGAGQPQHF. The base sequence is TGTGCCAGCAGTTACAGGGGGGGCGCGGGACAGCCCCAGCATTTT.